This T cell receptor (beta chain) was captured in a study of molecular identifiers for immune sequencing clone quantification. Looking at the study overall: Four of five RNA aliquots from around 18,000 or 91,000 naive CD8 T cells were sequenced.

TCRdb fed the PCR reads into MiXCR, producing one record per CDR3 protein. Of 300,000 to 350,000 distinct CDR3 sequences listed, 20% to 25% are singletons. The CDR3 runs 15 residues. Losses at the gene ends were 4 bases for V and 0 bases for J; bases not matched to a gene: 7. Germline assignment: CDR1 GTSNPN and CDR2 SVGIG (reference sequence). V is TRBV30 and J is TRBJ2-3, with 7 bases aligning to TRBD2. The sequenced sample was naive CD8+ T cells from blood, with Jurkat cell RNA spiked in. Indicated subset: FACS-sorted CD8+CD4-CCR7+CD45RA+ naive T cells. This receptor was taken from a human donor in good health. Some libraries in this study had Jurkat cell RNA spiked in. The CDR3 spells CAWNNWGGSTDTQYF. The DNA for the CDR3 is TGTGCCTGGAACAATTGGGGGGGAAGCACAGATACGCAGTATTTT.